The clone carrying this T cell receptor beta chain showed up just a few times. The data originate from a study of blood T cell repertoires in COVID-19. Whole-study context: Sources were T cells, B-cell-depleted T cells, or PBMCs; the material itself was cDNA or gDNA.

In the original processing: Estimates of nucleated cell counts were drawn from the amplification of reference gene primers. The method was immunoSEQ multiplex PCR; TCRdb's version includes in-frame clones alone and lacks a portion of them. V and J calls and clone size are copied from that table; D and trimming were computed from the DNA. Among more than 150,000 clones listed, roughly 80% were seen once. Germline V gene sequence: CDR1 MNHNY, CDR2 SVGAGI (reference sequence). The length of the CDR3 is 14 residues. The J segment lost 3 bases and the V segment lost 7 bases, leaving 5 bases of the junction unmatched.

Sequenced input: peripheral blood. This receptor was obtained from a human donor in a cohort sampled during active COVID-19. V gene TRBV6-6 combines with J gene TRBJ2-1; 8 nucleotides line up with TRBD1. For the CDR3, the DNA is TGTGCCAGCACCCCGGGACAGGACTACAATGAGCAGTTCTTC. This encodes CASTPGQDYNEQFF.